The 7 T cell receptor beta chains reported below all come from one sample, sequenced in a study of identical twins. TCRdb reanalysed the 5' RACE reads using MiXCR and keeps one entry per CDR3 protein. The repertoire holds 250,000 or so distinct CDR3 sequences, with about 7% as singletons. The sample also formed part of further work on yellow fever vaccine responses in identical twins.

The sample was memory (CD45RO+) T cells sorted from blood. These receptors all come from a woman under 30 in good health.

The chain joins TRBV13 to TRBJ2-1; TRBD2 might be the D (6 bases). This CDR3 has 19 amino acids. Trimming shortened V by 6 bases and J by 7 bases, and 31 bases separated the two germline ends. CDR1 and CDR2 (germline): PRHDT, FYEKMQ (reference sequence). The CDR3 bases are TGTGCCAGCAGACAAGCGGTGGTAGCGGCAAAAAGCCTGGGGAATGAGCAGTTCTTC. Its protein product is CASRQAVVAAKSLGNEQFF.

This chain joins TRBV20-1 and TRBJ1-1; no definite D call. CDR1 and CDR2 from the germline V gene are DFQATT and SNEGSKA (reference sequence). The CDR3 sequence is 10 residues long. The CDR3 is CRGLGTEAFF. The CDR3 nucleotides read TGCAGGGGGTTGGGTACTGAAGCTTTCTTT.

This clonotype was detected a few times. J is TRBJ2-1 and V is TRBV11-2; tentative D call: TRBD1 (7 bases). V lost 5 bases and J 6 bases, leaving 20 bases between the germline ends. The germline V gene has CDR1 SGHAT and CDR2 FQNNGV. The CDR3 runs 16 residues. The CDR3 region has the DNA TGTGCCAGCAGCCCAGGGGGGTGGGGCGTCGGCAATGAGCAGTTCTTC. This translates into CASSPGGWGVGNEQFF.

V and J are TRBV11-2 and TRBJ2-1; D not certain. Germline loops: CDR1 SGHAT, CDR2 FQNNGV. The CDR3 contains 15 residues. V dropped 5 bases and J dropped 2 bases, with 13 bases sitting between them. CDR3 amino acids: CASSKGLSTYNEQFF. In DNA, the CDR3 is TGTGCCAGCAGCAAAGGCCTTTCTACCTACAATGAGCAGTTCTTC.

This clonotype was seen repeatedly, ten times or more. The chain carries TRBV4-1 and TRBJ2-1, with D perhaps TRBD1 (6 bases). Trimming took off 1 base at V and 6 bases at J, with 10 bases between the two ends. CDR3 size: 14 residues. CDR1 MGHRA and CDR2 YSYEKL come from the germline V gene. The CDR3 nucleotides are TGCGCCAGCAGCCAAGCAGGGGTGGTCAATGAGCAGTTCTTC. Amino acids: CASSQAGVVNEQFF.

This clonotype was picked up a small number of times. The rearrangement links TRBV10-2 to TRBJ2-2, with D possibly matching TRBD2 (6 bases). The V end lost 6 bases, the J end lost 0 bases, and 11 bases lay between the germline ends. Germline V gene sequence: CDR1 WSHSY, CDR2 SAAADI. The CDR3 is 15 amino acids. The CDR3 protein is CASRHRDSNTGELFF. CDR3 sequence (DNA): TGCGCCAGCAGGCACCGGGACTCGAACACCGGGGAGCTGTTTTTT.

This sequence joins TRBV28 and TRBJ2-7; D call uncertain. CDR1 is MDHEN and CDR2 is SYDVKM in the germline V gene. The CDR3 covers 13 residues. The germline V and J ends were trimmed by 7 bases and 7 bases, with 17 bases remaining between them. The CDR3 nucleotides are TGTGCCAGCATAAGGCTGGGTTTGGGTGAGCAGTACTTC. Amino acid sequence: CASIRLGLGEQYF.